This T cell receptor beta chain is drawn from a study of read filtering for tumor transcriptome and immune sequencing. In the study overall: The cohort had about 16 men and under 15 women aged roughly 45 to 90, mean approximately 66 years. TCR-mapped reads were about 4.05 to 11 million with IR-seq versus roughly 85 to 1,300 with RNA-seq.

A few counts support this clonotype. The V gene's germline CDR1 is SGHRS and CDR2 YFSETQ. The CDR3 covers 14 residues. V lost 0 bases and J 8 bases, leaving 9 bases between the germline ends. Molecular barcoded adaptors covering alpha/delta and beta/gamma chains were used on approximately 400 ng RNA. TCRdb passed the reads through MiXCR, listing each CDR3 protein once. The sample holds tens of thousands of distinct CDR3 sequences, roughly 21% seen once. The source of this sequence is a donor at least 40 years old with multiple myeloma. The sequenced material came from a population of CD138-negative cells sorted from bone marrow. The chain couples TRBV5-1 to TRBJ1-6, with D perhaps matching TRBD1 (6 bases). The CDR3 nucleotides are TGCGCCAGCAGCTTGGACAGGGACGATTCACCCCTCCACTTT. Translating gives CASSLDRDDSPLHF.